A single sample is the source of the 25 T cell receptor beta chains below, sequenced in a study of T cells after yellow fever vaccination. TCRdb reprocessed the 5' RACE reads via MiXCR and lists one record per CDR3 protein. This sample has under 700,000 distinct CDR3 sequences, with approximately 16% found just once. Sample: PBMCs, taken 5 to 6 days after the first yellow fever vaccination. These receptors were obtained from a man aged 18 to 29 who received the YFV17D yellow fever vaccine.

The rearrangement links TRBV10-3 to TRBJ2-1; D not resolved. This CDR3 comprises 15 residues. With 0 bases removed from V and 4 bases from J, the gap between germline ends came to 10 bases. The germline CDR1 and CDR2 sequences are ENHRY and SYGVKD. CDR3 amino acids: CAISESGTSYNEQFF. For the CDR3, the DNA is TGTGCCATCAGTGAGTCGGGTACTTCATACAATGAGCAGTTCTTC.

This clonotype has just a few counts. The chain joins TRBV28 to TRBJ1-6; D call uncertain. The V gene's germline CDR1 is MDHEN and CDR2 SYDVKM. V was trimmed by 3 bases and J by 4 bases, leaving 7 bases between them. There are 14 residues in the CDR3. For the CDR3, the DNA is TGTGCCAGCAGTTTGTTCAGTTATAATTCACCCCTCCACTTT. It specifies CASSLFSYNSPLHF.

The gene calls are TRBV4-3 and TRBJ1-3; D gene ambiguous. The ends were cut back, 3 bases at V and 0 bases at J, with 6 bases in the middle. CDR1 is LGHNA and CDR2 is YSLEER in the germline V gene. This CDR3 is built from 14 residues. CDR3 in DNA: TGCGCCAGCAGCCAGGCCCCCTCTGGAAACACCATATATTTT. This encodes CASSQAPSGNTIYF.

This clonotype was seen a few times. V usage is TRBV4-3 and J usage is TRBJ2-5; D is perhaps TRBD2 (7 bases). V lost 0 bases and J lost 4, with 24 bases in between. Germline V lookup: CDR1 LGHNA, CDR2 YSLEER. The CDR3 length is 19 residues. CDR3 in DNA: TGCGCCAGCAGCCAAGATGCGGTTTTTGGGGGGGGGGCCTCAGAGACCCAGTACTTC. It translates to CASSQDAVFGGGASETQYF.

This clonotype was counted only a few times. This chain uses TRBV20-1 with TRBJ2-5; D gene uncertain. This CDR3 has 13 amino acids. Germline V lookup: CDR1 DFQATT, CDR2 SNEGSKA (reference sequence). V lost 6 bases, J lost 5 bases, and 16 bases lay in between. The CDR3 spells CSASNSPGETQYF. The CDR3 DNA is TGCAGTGCCAGTAATTCACCTGGCGAGACCCAGTACTTC.

This clonotype showed up just a few times. This chain links TRBV2 with TRBJ2-5; D is uncertain. Trimming took off 3 bases at V and 2 bases at J, with 10 bases between the two ends. This CDR3 has 14 residues. CDR1 is SNHLY, CDR2 FYNNEI, per germline. In DNA, the CDR3 is TGTGCCAGCAGTGATTCACCTCCACAAGAGACCCAGTACTTC. This codes for CASSDSPPQETQYF.

The V call is TRBV20-1, the J call TRBJ1-6; TRBD1 matches 9 bases. The CDR3 length is 15 residues. V shed 4 bases and J 9 bases; nucleotides not matched to a gene: 10. CDR1 is DFQATT and CDR2 is SNEGSKA in the germline V gene (reference sequence). CDR3 DNA: TGCAGTGCTATGTTGTGGGACAGGGACGCTTCACCCCTCCACTTT. This translates into CSAMLWDRDASPLHF.

The CDR3 is CASSYFGSGTHTDTQYF. CDR3 nucleotides: TGTGCCAGCAGTTACTTTGGCTCCGGGACACACACAGATACGCAGTATTTT. The V gene is TRBV6-5, the J gene TRBJ2-3; the D gene is possibly TRBD1 (6 bases). CDR3 length equals 17 residues. V lost 1 base and J lost 2, with 16 bases in between. CDR1 is MNHEY, CDR2 SVGAGI, per germline.

This clonotype was detected only a few times. The chain employs TRBV5-6 and TRBJ2-3; 10 nucleotides align to TRBD2. Germline V gene data show CDR1 as SGHDT and CDR2 as YYEEEE. The CDR3 spans 16 residues. The J segment lost 1 base and the V segment lost 1 base, leaving 3 bases of the junction unmatched. CDR3 coding DNA: TGTGCCAGCAGCTTGCTTACTAGCGGGGGCACAGATACGCAGTATTTT. Its translation is CASSLLTSGGTDTQYF.

This clonotype was picked up a small number of times. CDR3: CASSQGRRYPYEQYF. In nucleotides, the CDR3 is TGCGCCAGCAGCCAAGGACGGCGGTATCCCTACGAGCAGTACTTC. The chain has TRBV4-3 and TRBJ2-7, with D hard to call. This CDR3 is built from 15 residues. Trimming stripped 1 base from V and 2 bases from J, with 12 bases between. The germline V gene has CDR1 LGHNA and CDR2 YSLEER.

This clonotype was picked up a small number of times. This chain joins TRBV11-2 and TRBJ1-6; a weak D match, TRBD1 (5 bases). Per the germline V gene, CDR1 is SGHAT and CDR2 is FQNNGV. This CDR3 contains 15 residues. Trimming stripped 6 bases from V and 6 bases from J, with 15 bases between. This chain's CDR3 is CASRDFWGSNSPLHF. The CDR3 DNA reads TGTGCCAGCAGGGATTTTTGGGGGTCTAATTCACCCCTCCACTTT.

This clonotype has a count of ten or more. This rearrangement joins TRBV7-9 to TRBJ1-5; D unclear. The CDR3 loop spans 13 amino acids. V was trimmed by 3 bases and J by 3 bases, leaving 6 bases between them. Germline V CDR1 and CDR2: SEHNR, FQNEAQ (reference sequence). The chain's CDR3 is CASSFTVNQPQHF. CDR3 nucleotides: TGTGCCAGCAGCTTTACGGTCAATCAGCCCCAGCATTTT. The full variable domain, with the rest looked up from reference TRBV7-9 and TRBJ1-5, is DTGVSQNPRHKITKRGQNVTFRCDPISEHNRLYWYRQTLGQGPEFLTYFQNEAQLEKSRLLSDRFSAERPKGSFSTLEIQRTEQGDSAMYLCASSFTVNQPQHFGDGTRLSIL.

This clonotype has a count of ten or more. The chain combines TRBV12-3 or TRBV12-4 with TRBJ1-1; 9 bases match TRBD1. The CDR3 is 15 residues long. V was clipped by 1 base and J by 0 bases; unmatched bases: 0. In nucleotides, the CDR3 is TGTGCCAGCAGTTTAGGGACAGGGGTGAACACTGAAGCTTTCTTT. It codes for CASSLGTGVNTEAFF.

This clonotype was counted between two and nine times. This chain connects TRBV5-1 to TRBJ2-7; 10 bases fit TRBD1. V lost 0 bases to trimming and J lost 5 bases; unmatched junction nucleotides: 2. Per germline, CDR1 SGHRS and CDR2 YFSETQ. This CDR3 spans 14 amino acids. The CDR3 sequence is CASSLGDRGHEQYF. CDR3 nucleotides: TGCGCCAGCAGCTTGGGGGACAGGGGCCACGAGCAGTACTTC.

There are many counts of this clonotype. V is TRBV11-2 and J is TRBJ2-7; D ambiguous. The germline V and J ends were trimmed by 0 bases and 0 bases, with 9 bases remaining between them. The CDR3 runs 15 residues. Germline-derived CDR1 and CDR2 are SGHAT and FQNNGV. The CDR3 region has the DNA TGTGCCAGCAGCTTAGAAACTACAAGCTCCTACGAGCAGTACTTC. This sequence encodes CASSLETTSSYEQYF.

The chain has TRBV4-3 and TRBJ2-1; D not certain. The CDR3 totals 14 residues. Germline CDR1 and CDR2: LGHNA and YSLEER. Trimming stripped 5 bases from V and 4 bases from J, with 12 bases between. The CDR3 loop is CASSIRYAYNEQFF. CDR3 DNA sequence: TGCGCCAGCAGCATCCGCTATGCATACAATGAGCAGTTCTTC.

This clonotype was observed many times. The V gene is TRBV20-1, the J gene TRBJ2-1; D gene uncertain. The germline V gene encodes CDR1 DFQATT and CDR2 SNEGSKA (reference sequence). The V and J ends lost 1 base and 5 bases respectively, with 3 bases between them. The CDR3 consists of 11 residues. The CDR3, as DNA: TGCAGTGCTAGAGTGAACAATGAGCAGTTCTTC. This sequence encodes CSARVNNEQFF.

This clonotype was counted a few times. The rearrangement joins TRBV7-9 to TRBJ1-1, with 7 nucleotides matching TRBD1. J was trimmed by 6 bases and V by 7 bases; bases with no gene match: 8. CDR1 and CDR2 from the germline V gene are SEHNR and FQNEAQ (reference sequence). This CDR3 region has 13 residues. In DNA, the CDR3 is TGTGCCAGCATCGAGGGGGCCGGCGCTGAAGCTTTCTTT. It yields the protein CASIEGAGAEAFF.

The V call is TRBV14, the J call TRBJ2-5; the match to TRBD1 covers 8 bases. Germline-derived CDR1 and CDR2 are SGHDN and FVKESK. Trimming at V came to 3 bases and at J to 6 bases, leaving 12 bases not matched to a gene. The CDR3 runs to 16 residues. The CDR3 loop reads CASSQERTGWRQTQYF. CDR3 nucleotide sequence: TGTGCCAGCAGCCAGGAGAGGACAGGGTGGCGGCAGACCCAGTACTTC.

J is TRBJ2-5 and V is TRBV12-3 or TRBV12-4; D not resolved. The CDR3 length is 13 residues. Trimming pared 5 bases from V and 5 bases from J, leaving 12 bases between. DNA of the CDR3: TGTGCCAGCAGTACCTTTGAAGGCGAGACCCAGTACTTC. As protein: CASSTFEGETQYF.

This chain links TRBV7-2 with TRBJ2-1; D gene ambiguous. This CDR3 comprises 15 residues. Trimming took off 1 base at V and 1 base at J, with 8 bases between the two ends. The germline gives CDR1 SGHTA, CDR2 FQGNSA. CDR3 in DNA: TGTGCCAGCAGCTTAGGGATGGGATCCTACAATGAGCAGTTCTTC. Protein: CASSLGMGSYNEQFF.

This clonotype was recorded once. The chain couples TRBV7-6 to TRBJ2-7; D possibly corresponds to TRBD1 (5 bases). CDR1 and CDR2 from the germline V gene are SGHVS and FNYEAQ. The CDR3 length is 13 residues. With 5 bases removed from V and 3 bases from J, the gap between germline ends came to 11 bases. The CDR3, as DNA: TGTGCCAGCAGCCATAGACAGAACTACGAGCAGTACTTC. It encodes CASSHRQNYEQYF.

J is TRBJ2-7 and V is TRBV7-8; 11 bases align to TRBD2. Germline CDR1 SGHVS, CDR2 FQNEAQ. The CDR3 has 14 amino acids. CDR3 bases: TGTGCCAGCAGCTCGACCGAACTCAGACTAGCGGGGTGGGTC. Protein sequence: CASSSTELRLAGWV.

In this sample, this clonotype turned up a few times. The CDR3 loop is CASTSLGPVKGANVLTF. DNA for the CDR3: TGTGCCAGCACCTCCCTAGGGCCCGTTAAGGGGGCCAACGTCCTGACTTTC. The rearrangement joins TRBV6-2 or TRBV6-3 to TRBJ2-6, with no clear D. Trimming left V 7 bases short and J 4 bases short, with 20 bases between. The CDR3 covers 17 residues. The germline V gene has CDR1 MNHEY and CDR2 SVGEGT.

This rearrangement joins TRBV30 to TRBJ2-7; no clear D. Trimming cost V 1 base and J 3 bases, with 7 bases left between them. Germline CDR1 reads GTSNPN; CDR2 reads SVGIG (reference sequence). The CDR3 runs 12 residues. The CDR3 is CAWSAEFYEQYF. The CDR3 nucleotides are TGTGCCTGGAGTGCGGAGTTCTACGAGCAGTACTTC.